The present entry profiles one TCR beta chain with its context. Its antigen remains unknown. This entry belongs to a study of graft-versus-host responses after intestinal transplantation. Study context: Recipients had multivisceral, liver-intestinal, or isolated intestinal transplants. Broader study findings: Circulating GvH clone levels at their peak were associated with HvG declines (early post-transplant). Recipient-marrow GvH clones were detected, some having first appeared in ileum or blood.

Only in-frame clones appear in the TCRdb table, and some are missing; sequencing was by immunoSEQ multiplex PCR. Of around 64,000 clones listed, almost 95% are singletons. The sample was unstimulated CD4+ T cells sorted from spleen or lymph node cells, taken before transplant. This clonotype was sampled from a human donor who was the organ donor for an intestinal transplant.

CDR3 in amino acids: CASSLRQRTGELFF. The CDR3 DNA sequence: TGTGCCAGCAGCTTAAGGCAGCGCACCGGGGAGCTGTTTTTT. The genes are TRBV11-3 and TRBJ2-2, with D uncertain. CDR1 is SGHNT and CDR2 is YENEEA in the germline V gene. The ends were cut back, 2 bases at V and 4 bases at J, with 8 bases in the middle. CDR3 length: 14 amino acids.